This T cell receptor beta chain was found in a study of cytomegalovirus exposure and HLA in healthy donors. It was with 60 Vbeta and 13 Jbeta primers that the PCR ran. The assay was immunoSEQ multiplex PCR, and TCRdb's table has in-frame clones only and misses some. The repertoire includes some 150,000 clones, roughly three quarters of them detected once, and approximately 1% sits in the top ten. This CDR3 is 15 amino acids long. Per germline, CDR1 SGHTS and CDR2 YDEGEE. Losses at the gene ends were 4 bases for V and 2 bases for J; bases not matched to a gene: 2. The sequence derives from a male donor in good health and CMV-seronegative. The J gene is TRBJ2-1, the V gene TRBV5-8, with TRBD1 matching 11 bases. The sample was PBMCs. For the CDR3, the DNA is TGTGCCAGCAGCGGGGGACAGGGGGCCTACAATGAGCAGTTCTTC. Protein product: CASSGGQGAYNEQFF.